The present entry profiles one TCR beta chain with its context. Recruitment covered about 25 US areas and drew participants whose ages spanned roughly 18 to 89 years. What the recovered Cohort 3 donors had was two negative PCRs, clearance, or symptom resolution. This sample was taken from a study of blood T cell repertoires in COVID-19. CDR3 length: 15 amino acids. With V trimmed by 1 base and J by 2 bases, 5 bases remained unmatched. Germline values: CDR1 LNHNV, CDR2 YYDKDF (reference sequence). In the original processing: Estimates of nucleated cell counts were drawn from the amplification of reference gene primers. Profiled with immunoSEQ multiplex PCR; TCRdb holds only in-frame clones, not every one. V, J and clone size are taken as reported in that table, and D and trimming were inferred from the DNA itself. Seen here are 400,000 to 500,000 clones, around 89% observed once, and the top ten hold less than 2%.

The sequencing sample was made of PBMCs or T cells enriched from blood (not recorded which). The rearrangement links TRBV15 to TRBJ2-7; 7 nucleotides align to TRBD2. The receptor was derived from a middle-aged woman who had recovered from COVID-19. CDR3 sequence (DNA): TGTGCCACCAGCAGAGTGGGGGGGGATCCCTACGAGCAGTACTTC. Translation: CATSRVGGDPYEQYF.